This note documents a single T cell receptor (beta chain) sequence. Antigen unknown. A much more abundant neighbour one base away suggests this may be a read error. These data originate in a study of naive and memory T cell subsets. Documented treatment: skin biopsy from PPD injection site in Mantoux-positive individual. An oligonucleotide containing a UMI was ligated to the 3' end of TCR cDNA. Amplification of ligated cDNA took four PCR rounds with SP2 and nested alpha and beta constant primers. MiXCR, applied by TCRdb to the UMI-ligation and nested PCR reads, yields one record per CDR3 protein. The sample consists of 25,000 to 35,000 distinct CDR3 sequences, roughly 7.3% of them appearing once. This CDR3 spans 11 amino acids. Looked up from germline, CDR1 is DFQATT and CDR2 is SNEGSKA (reference sequence). Trimming left V 1 base short and J 10 bases short, with 8 bases between. Study-level points and caveats: More TCRs at tuberculin sites were read as hypersensitivity T cell infiltration.

Here the sequenced sample was skin, taken from a tuberculin skin test site. The sequence was collected from an adult in good health. This chain links TRBV20-1 with TRBJ2-1; TRBD2 is a possible D gene (5 bases). CDR3 protein: CSARGGFEQFF. CDR3 bases: TGCAGTGCTAGAGGAGGGTTCGAGCAGTTCTTC.